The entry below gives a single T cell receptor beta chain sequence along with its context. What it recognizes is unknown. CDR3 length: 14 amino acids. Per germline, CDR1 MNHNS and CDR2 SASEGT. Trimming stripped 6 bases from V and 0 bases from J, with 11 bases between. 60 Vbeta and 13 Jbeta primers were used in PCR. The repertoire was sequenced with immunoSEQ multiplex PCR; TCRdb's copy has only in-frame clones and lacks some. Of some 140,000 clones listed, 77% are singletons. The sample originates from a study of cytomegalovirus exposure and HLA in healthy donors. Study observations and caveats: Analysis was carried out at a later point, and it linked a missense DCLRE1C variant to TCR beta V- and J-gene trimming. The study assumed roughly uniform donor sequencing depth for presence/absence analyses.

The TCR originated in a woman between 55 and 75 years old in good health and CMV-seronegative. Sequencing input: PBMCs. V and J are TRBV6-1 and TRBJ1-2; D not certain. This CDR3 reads CASRNSGSNYGYTF. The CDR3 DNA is TGTGCCAGCAGGAACAGCGGATCTAACTATGGCTACACCTTC.